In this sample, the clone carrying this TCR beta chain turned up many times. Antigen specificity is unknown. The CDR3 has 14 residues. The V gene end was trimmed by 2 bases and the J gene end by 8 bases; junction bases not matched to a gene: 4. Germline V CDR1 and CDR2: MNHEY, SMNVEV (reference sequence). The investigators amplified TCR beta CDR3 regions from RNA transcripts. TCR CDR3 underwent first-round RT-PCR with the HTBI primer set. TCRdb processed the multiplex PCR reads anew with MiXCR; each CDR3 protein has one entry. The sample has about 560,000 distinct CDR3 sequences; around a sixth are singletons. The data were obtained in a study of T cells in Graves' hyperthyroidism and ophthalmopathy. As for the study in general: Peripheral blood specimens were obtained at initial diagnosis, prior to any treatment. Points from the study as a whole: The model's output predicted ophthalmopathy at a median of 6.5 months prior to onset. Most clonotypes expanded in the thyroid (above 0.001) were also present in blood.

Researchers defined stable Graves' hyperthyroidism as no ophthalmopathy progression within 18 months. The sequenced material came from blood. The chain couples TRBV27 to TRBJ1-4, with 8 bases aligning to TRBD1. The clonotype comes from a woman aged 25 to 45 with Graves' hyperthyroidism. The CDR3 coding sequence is TGTGCCAGCAGTTTAAGCAGGGGGCGAGAAAAACTGTTTTTT. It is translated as CASSLSRGREKLFF.